This TCR beta chain stems from a study of read filtering for tumor transcriptome and immune sequencing. Study information: Revised staging placed eight or nine patients in R-ISS I, 15 to 20 in II, more than five in III. Transcriptome libraries were built from DNase-treated RNA.

Bone marrow was sampled from every patient at the time of active disease. Germline lookup yields CDR1 SNHLY and CDR2 FYNNEI. Deletions cut 4 bases from V and 1 base from J, with 11 bases between. The CDR3 runs to 15 residues. This library used around 400 ng RNA and molecular barcoded adaptors spanning alpha/delta and beta/gamma chains. TCRdb fed the reads into MiXCR, producing one record per CDR3 protein. The sample lists about 61,000 distinct CDR3 sequences; around 21% were seen once. This chain links TRBV2 with TRBJ1-5; no firm D call. This sequence originates from a donor at least 40 years old with multiple myeloma. The sample comprised a population of CD138-negative cells sorted from bone marrow. The CDR3 protein is CASSARSTSNQPQHF. Here the CDR3 DNA reads TGTGCCAGCAGTGCAAGGAGCACGAGCAATCAGCCCCAGCATTTT.